The source of this T cell receptor beta chain is a study of shared clonotypes between healthy human individuals. Study outcomes and limitations: Around 4.7% was the fraction of naive CD4 clonotypes found shared across a handful of donors.

Naivety among CD8 cells was defined by CD45RO negativity and positive CCR7 selection, thereby excluding terminally differentiated effector memory CD45RA+ cells. Only Caucasian adults living in Nashville, Tennessee served as donors. Germline-derived CDR1 and CDR2 are MNHEY and SMNVEV (reference sequence). The CDR3 spans 14 residues. V was trimmed by 2 bases and J by 3 bases, leaving 8 bases between them. Each PCR replicate from the sorted subsets contained approximately 0.2 ug DNA, which is roughly 33,000 T cell genomes. Generated by immunoSEQ multiplex PCR, the TCRdb table keeps only in-frame clones and is missing some. The table includes about 2.1 million clones, around 93% detected once. A word on this clone: Its antigen remains unknown. In the same sample, other DNA sequences code for this CDR3.

Sequencing input: naive CD8+ T cells from PBMCs. This sequence originates from a young man in good health. Some clones in this sample may be carry-over from other donors' samples. The chain has TRBV27 and TRBJ2-1; the D gene is possibly TRBD2 (5 bases). The CDR3 sequence is CASSLLAGYNEQFF. DNA of the CDR3: TGTGCCAGCAGTTTACTGGCGGGCTACAATGAGCAGTTCTTC.